Below are 11 T cell receptor beta chains sequenced from a single sample in a study of regulatory T cells in long-lasting Graves disease. Time point of the sample: newly diagnosed GD, antithyroid drugs for less than 3 months. RNA from PBMCs was the source of the TCR library. Through Arm-PCR of CDR3 regions and iRepertoire HTBI primers, TCR beta libraries were built. TCRdb ran MiXCR on the multiplex PCR reads and lists one entry per CDR3 protein. The table includes more than 300,000 distinct CDR3 sequences, less than 20% detected once. The sequenced sample was peripheral blood mononuclear cells (PBMCs), obtained at new diagnosis, from a patient treated with antithyroid drugs. All receptors derive from a female donor with Graves disease.

This clonotype was seen at least ten times. The CDR3 bases are TGTGCCTGGAGTTTGACTAGCGGGAGGGCCTACTCAAACGAGCAGTACTTC. It translates to CAWSLTSGRAYSNEQYF. This chain connects TRBV30 to TRBJ2-7; 14 nucleotides align to TRBD2. V trimming: 2 bases; J trimming: 5 bases; junction bases outside the gene matches: 11. CDR1 and CDR2 (germline): GTSNPN, SVGIG (reference sequence). This CDR3 region has 17 residues.

This clonotype was recorded many times. The V call is TRBV10-3, the J call TRBJ1-1; D is unresolved. Germline values: CDR1 ENHRY, CDR2 SYGVKD. The V and J ends lost 10 bases and 5 bases respectively, with 11 bases between them. The CDR3 consists of 11 residues. CDR3 nucleotides: TGTGCCAGTTCGGGGTGGACTGAAGCTTTCTTT. Residues: CASSGWTEAFF.

This clonotype showed up many times. This chain uses TRBV5-1 with TRBJ1-2, with 11 bases matching TRBD1. The CDR3 has 15 amino acids. The V gene end was trimmed by 3 bases and the J gene end by 8 bases; junction bases not matched to a gene: 9. CDR1 is SGHRS and CDR2 is YFSETQ in the germline V gene. The CDR3 region is CASSWTGQGETGYTF. CDR3 sequence (DNA): TGCGCCAGCAGCTGGACGGGACAGGGGGAGACCGGCTACACCTTC.

This clonotype was observed many times. V gene TRBV27 combines with J gene TRBJ2-3; TRBD1 matches 7 bases. J was trimmed by 4 bases and V by 7 bases; bases with no gene match: 11. The CDR3 has 15 amino acids. Germline-derived CDR1 and CDR2 are MNHEY and SMNVEV (reference sequence). The CDR3: CASTDGPGGPDTQYF. The DNA for the CDR3 is TGTGCCAGCACCGATGGCCCAGGGGGACCAGATACGCAGTATTTT.

This clonotype occurred many times. The V call is TRBV29-1, the J call TRBJ1-1; 7 bases are a match to TRBD1. CDR3 length equals 13 residues. V lost 7 bases to trimming and J lost 5 bases; unmatched junction nucleotides: 10. Germline CDR1 is SQVTM and CDR2 is ANQGSEA. CDR3 coding DNA: TGCAGCGCTTCCTTGAGACAGGGAACTGAAGCTTTCTTT. Amino acid sequence: CSASLRQGTEAFF.

Comments on this clonotype: One junction end disagrees with the germline gene, perhaps due to a read error. The V call is TRBV3-1, the J call TRBJ1-6, with D perhaps TRBD1 (6 bases). CDR3 length: 17 residues. The germline V gene has CDR1 LGHDT and CDR2 YNNKEL (reference sequence). CDR3: CASSQGGRTAYNSPPHF. Here the CDR3 DNA reads TGTGCCAGCAGCCAAGGGGGTCGGACAGCCTATAATTCACCCCCCCACTTT.

This clonotype has at least ten counts. The chain employs TRBV20-1 and TRBJ2-1; no reliable D call. The CDR3 runs to 13 residues. CDR1 and CDR2 (germline): DFQATT, SNEGSKA (reference sequence). CDR3 DNA: TGCAGGGCGGCGGAGAGCTCCTACAATGAGCAGTTCTTC. Protein: CRAAESSYNEQFF.

To note about this clonotype: Germline is not matched at one junction end, which may reflect a read error. This sequence joins TRBV5-1 and TRBJ1-1, with 7 bases identical to TRBD1. CDR1 and CDR2 (germline): SGHRS, YFSETQ. This CDR3 region has 12 residues. The CDR3 region is CAGRKGATEAFF. The CDR3 region has the DNA TGCGCCGGCAGGAAGGGGGCGACTGAAGCTTTCTTT.

This clonotype was observed a few times. V gene TRBV20-1 combines with J gene TRBJ2-5; 7 nucleotides agree with TRBD2. This CDR3 region has 16 residues. The trim removed 1 base at V and 5 bases at J, leaving 13 bases unmatched. CDR1 is DFQATT and CDR2 is SNEGSKA in the germline V gene (reference sequence). CDR3 amino acids: CSARGGTSERPETQYF. CDR3 nucleotide sequence: TGCAGTGCTAGAGGGGGTACTAGCGAACGGCCCGAGACCCAGTACTTC.

This clonotype came up many times. The gene calls are TRBV12-3 or TRBV12-4 and TRBJ1-1; D gene uncertain. Trimming took 3 bases from V and 3 from J, leaving 8 bases between them. This CDR3 contains 13 residues. Here the CDR3 reads CASSFEEYTEAFF. CDR3 nucleotide sequence: TGTGCCAGCAGTTTCGAGGAGTACACTGAAGCTTTCTTT.

In this sample, this clonotype turned up many times. The V call is TRBV2, the J call TRBJ1-1, with D perhaps matching TRBD1 (5 bases). The CDR3 runs to 14 residues. The V and J ends lost 6 bases and 0 bases respectively, with 11 bases between them. CDR1 SNHLY and CDR2 FYNNEI come from the germline V gene. CDR3 sequence: CASRAQVMNTEAFF. DNA for the CDR3: TGTGCCAGCAGAGCACAGGTTATGAACACTGAAGCTTTCTTT.